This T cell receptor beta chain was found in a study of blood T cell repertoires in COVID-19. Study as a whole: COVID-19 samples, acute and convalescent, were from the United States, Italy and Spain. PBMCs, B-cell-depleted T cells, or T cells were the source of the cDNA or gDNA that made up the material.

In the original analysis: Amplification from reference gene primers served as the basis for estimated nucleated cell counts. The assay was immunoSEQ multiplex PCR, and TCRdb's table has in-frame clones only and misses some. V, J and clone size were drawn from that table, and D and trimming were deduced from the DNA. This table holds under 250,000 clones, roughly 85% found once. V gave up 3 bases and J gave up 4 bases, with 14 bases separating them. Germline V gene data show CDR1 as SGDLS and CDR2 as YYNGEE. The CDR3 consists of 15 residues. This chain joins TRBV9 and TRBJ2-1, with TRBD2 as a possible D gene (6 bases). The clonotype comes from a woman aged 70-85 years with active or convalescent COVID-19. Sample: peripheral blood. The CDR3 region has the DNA TGTGCCAGCAGCGGGGGTAGCGGAGGGTACAATGAGCAGTTCTTC. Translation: CASSGGSGGYNEQFF. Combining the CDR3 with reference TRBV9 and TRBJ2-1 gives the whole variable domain DSGVTQTPKHLITATGQRVTLRCSPRSGDLSVYWYQQSLDQGLQFLIQYYNGEERAKGNILERFSAQQFPDLHSELNLSSLELGDSALYFCASSGGSGGYNEQFFGPGTRLTVL.